A selection of T cell receptor beta chains follows, all from one sample in a study of blood T cell repertoires in COVID-19. Sequenced by immunoSEQ multiplex PCR; TCRdb stores in-frame clones only, minus some. Among 150,000 to 200,000 clones, around 77% were seen once, and the ten largest hold around 15%. Specimen: peripheral blood. The source of these receptors is a man in his 60s with active or convalescent COVID-19. Both conserved end residues are trimmed from each CDR3. A D gene is named only where the DNA matches it firmly. Only some rows state a clone size, as once, few, many or a class for expanded clones.

v_call d_call clone_size cdr3_aa
TRBV11-3 - - ASSSGEQETQY
TRBV7-2 TRBD1 - ASSLGQGAYYEQY
TRBV5-1 - - ASRGAYEQY
TRBV19 TRBD2 - ASSIGAGTSVEQY
TRBV9 TRBD2 - ASSGTSGADTQY
TRBV3-1/TRBV3-2 - - ASSQDGSSNQPQH
TRBV18 - - ASSPRKGGLTEAF
TRBV4-3 - - ASSQDRQGWETQY
TRBV24-1 - - ATSEHTGNQPQH
TRBV19 - - ASSIVAALNGYT
TRBV5-1 - once ASSLVFGTGELF
TRBV28 - - ASSLPGGGSNQPQH
TRBV7-9 - once ASSLPGGTEAF
TRBV7-8 TRBD2 - ASSAGLAGNNEQF
TRBV28 - - ASSPILSTGRDGYT
TRBV27 - - ASSRLQGFGTNEQF
TRBV20-1 - once SASKLDFRH
TRBV7-9 TRBD1 - ASSPQGAWQPQH
TRBV28 TRBD1 once ASSSPLDRAGMAF
TRBV6-5 TRBD1 - ASTQGASSTDTQY
TRBV19 - - ASSSGNNQPQH
TRBV10-3 - - AISEFRDNEQF
TRBV28 - - ASRGGGSHTQY
TRBV28 TRBD1 - ASSPQTGVTNEKLF
TRBV29-1 TRBD1 few SQMIGGRTDTQY
TRBV21-1 - - ASSKALFEGSSYEQY
TRBV6-2/TRBV6-3 - - ASSYSWPGAPHEQY
TRBV6-2/TRBV6-3 - - ASSSGQTLHNEQF
TRBV6-5 TRBD1 - ASTPQGARGNEQF
TRBV14 - - ASPTSPNTGELF
TRBV6-1 - - ASSDSGFYGYT
TRBV6-5 TRBD2 - ASSYAGREKGNEQF
TRBV30 TRBD1 once AWSAGTGKAST
TRBV18 TRBD1 - ASSPPSRGLDTQY
TRBV24-1 - - ATSDFDSGYT
TRBV5-4 - - ASSLRGAYIQY
TRBV18 TRBD2 - ASSVSGRADNEQF
TRBV12-5 - - ASGLGRVATQY
TRBV7-2 - - ASSTIRGSGYT
TRBV18 - - ASSRSSGANVLT
TRBV5-6 TRBD2 few ASSLEGGRAQETQY
TRBV7-9 - - ASANSGQETQY
TRBV5-4 - - ASSIEQSSYEQY
TRBV5-4 - - ASRGGDTQY
TRBV7-8 TRBD2 - AGNPWAGGPYEQY
TRBV5-1 TRBD1 - ASSRDRVGFTEAF
TRBV5-1 TRBD1 - ASSLDRGKRPF
TRBV20-1 - - SGPSSDTQY
TRBV24-1 TRBD1 once ATSDPPGQGQETQY
TRBV18 TRBD2 - ASSPGTSGSPGETQY
TRBV5-4 TRBD1 - ASSSGTGGNIQY
TRBV7-9 - - ASSLEGRGYNEQF
TRBV19 - - ASSMGGARSPEQY
TRBV2 - - ASKEGLLPFNEQF
TRBV14 - - ASSRPASHGGTQY